This entry concerns a single T cell receptor beta chain. Its antigen is not known. This CDR3 is built from 15 residues. With 6 bases removed from V and 4 bases from J, the gap between germline ends came to 18 bases. Germline CDR1 reads SNHLY; CDR2 reads FYNNEI. Alongside a J-beta primer mix, a sample-barcoded 5' primer served in a second PCR lasting roughly 6 to 11 cycles. TCRdb called the 5' RACE reads again in MiXCR, with one record for every CDR3 protein. The sample comprises hundreds of thousands of distinct CDR3 sequences, 32% of which are singletons, and approximately 15% rests with the top ten. The sample belongs to a study of blood T cells in healthy people across ages. Overall study results and limits: A roughly linear age-dependent decrease characterized TCR beta diversity per million T cells.

Total RNA was extracted at no less than 5.5 micrograms per sample. The chain employs TRBV2 and TRBJ1-2, with a weak D call TRBD1 (5 bases). The clonotype originates from a woman older than 75 in good health. Input material: blood. DNA of the CDR3: TGTGCCAGCAGCGCGAGGCAGGGCCAGGGCTATGGCTACACCTTC. It specifies CASSARQGQGYGYTF.